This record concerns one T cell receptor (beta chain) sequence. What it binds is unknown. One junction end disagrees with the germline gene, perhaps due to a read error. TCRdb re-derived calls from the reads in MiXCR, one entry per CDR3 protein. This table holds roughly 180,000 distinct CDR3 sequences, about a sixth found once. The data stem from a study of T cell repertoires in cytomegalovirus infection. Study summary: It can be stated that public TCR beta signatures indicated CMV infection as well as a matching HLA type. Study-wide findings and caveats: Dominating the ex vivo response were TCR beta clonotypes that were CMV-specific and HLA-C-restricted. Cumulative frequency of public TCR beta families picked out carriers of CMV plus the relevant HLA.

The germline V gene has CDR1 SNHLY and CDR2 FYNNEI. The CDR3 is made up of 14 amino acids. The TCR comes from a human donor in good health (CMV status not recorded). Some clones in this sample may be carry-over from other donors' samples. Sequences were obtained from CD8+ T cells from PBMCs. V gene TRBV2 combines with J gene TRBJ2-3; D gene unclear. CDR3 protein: CASIEFLSTDTQYF. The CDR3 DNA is TGTGCCAGCATTGAATTCCTTAGCACAGATACGCAGTATTTT.